The T cell receptor beta chain under discussion was sequenced for a study of PD-1 blockade in classical Hodgkin lymphoma. Study-wide background: The study gave patients nivolumab 3 mg/kg intravenously every 2 weeks. General study findings and limits: By cycle point C4D1, TCR diversity had risen significantly in CD4+ cells (but not CD8+ cells). Complete responders showed a baseline diversity that resembled the diversity of newly diagnosed patients.

The CDR3 spans 14 residues. The ends lost 4 bases at V and 8 bases at J; junction bases unmatched: 6. Germline V gene data show CDR1 as MNHEY and CDR2 as SMNVEV (reference sequence). Comment on this clone: Its antigen remains unknown.

Each patient relapsed following autologous stem cell transplantation, and prior brentuximab vedotin exposure differed. This table comes from immunoSEQ multiplex PCR, and its TCRdb copy is limited to in-frame clones, with some not included. The sample contains about 84,000 clones, roughly 89% of which appear only once. The sample was peripheral blood mononuclear cells (PBMCs), taken at baseline. The sequence derives from a human donor with classical Hodgkin lymphoma. This sequence joins TRBV27 and TRBJ1-4; 8 bases align to TRBD1. The CDR3 DNA reads as TGTGCCAGCAGTTCGGACAGGGTAAGGGAAAAACTGTTTTTT. Its translation is CASSSDRVREKLFF.